This T cell receptor (beta chain) was found in a study of CD8+ T cells in alopecia areata (dated by TCRdb to 2016 to 2019). Context from the whole study: Treated patients were enrolled in an open-label pilot trial of oral tofacitinib at 5 to 10 mg twice daily for moderate-to-severe alopecia areata. Tofacitinib was given for 6 to 18 months, followed by 6 months of follow-up off drug to assess delayed response and recurrence. The SALT score, which quantifies the percentage of affected scalp surface area, was used to measure disease severity in treated patients. To study T cell clonal expansion in alopecia areata, the researchers applied high-throughput TCRbeta sequencing to both the C3H/HeJ mouse model and human patients. In humans, TCRbeta sequencing was performed on scalp tissue and on sorted CD4+ and CD8+ peripheral blood T cells from healthy controls and from patients with patchy or totalis/universalis alopecia areata. Patients on tofacitinib were biopsied at baseline and after 4 and 24 weeks of treatment, and several of the patients also had a later scalp biopsy. Clonality in the scalp was compared among normal scalp (n=4), patchy alopecia areata scalp (n=8), and alopecia totalis/universalis scalp (n=8). RNA came from the PAXgene miRNA kit for fixed scalp, the miRNeasy kit for PBMCs, and the RNeasy kit for mouse skin. TCRbeta CDR3 regions were amplified by immunoSEQ multiplex PCR using 35 Vbeta forward and 13 Jbeta reverse primers. Points the paper makes about the study in general: Scalp TCR repertoire analysis is complicated because resident alphabeta T cells in normal human skin are also sequenced, whereas mouse skin is dominated by gammadelta T cells. Compared with normal scalp, lesional scalp, particularly in alopecia totalis/universalis, had higher clonality and more expanded CD8+ clones, which suggests antigenic drive. Shared TCR sequences between patients were less evident than in mice, which may be partly attributable to HLA diversity in the patient population. Because the treated cohort was small and had just a single nonresponder, larger studies are needed to establish links between baseline CD8+ expansion and response. Many expanded lesional clones were found to persist in scalp and blood during tofacitinib treatment, and relapse after treatment cessation may be partly explained by this persistence. Tofacitinib significantly decreased scalp clonality and the number of expanded CD8+ clones among the top 100 scalp clones.

In light of the paper, this sample's treatment or condition label describes: oral pan-JAK inhibitor, 5-10 mg twice daily. Lesional scalp punch biopsies and peripheral blood were obtained from alopecia areata patients. After PBMCs were isolated by density centrifugation and stained for CD3, CD4 and CD8, a FACSAria was used to sort CD4+ and CD8+ T cells. Library construction relied on the immunoSEQ multiplex PCR assay. To provide template for TCR sequencing, every sample had RNA extracted and reverse transcribed into cDNA. First-strand cDNA was synthesized using SuperScript III with a 2:1 mix of oligo-dT and random hexamers. A synthetic immune receptor repertoire was used to measure amplification bias, and any remaining bias was corrected computationally. The original methods were these. Raw reads were preprocessed to remove errors, and CDR3 was defined according to IMGT conventions as the region from the conserved cysteine to phenylalanine. Clonality was computed by normalizing Shannon entropy by log2 of the number of productive unique TCRs and subtracting the result from 1. Whether scalp clones were CD4 or CD8 was inferred by matching scalp TCRbeta sequences against CD4 and CD8 repertoires sorted from blood. Entries here come from immuneACCESS through TCRdb and include only in-frame sequences with V and J called. Some clones fail to appear in such tables; in the studies checked, an unresolved V gene covers under half of the shortfall, and the cause of the remainder is unknown. V, J and clone size reflect that table, while D and trimming were determined from the DNA. This sample holds 150,000 to 200,000 clones; approximately 59% were observed only once. The ten largest clones represent 16% of the sample.

The germline V gene encodes CDR1 SNHLY and CDR2 FYNNEI. The CDR3 starts with the cysteine, ends with the phenylalanine, and has 15 residues. The kept DNA is CDR3 alone, 45 bases in frame from the first base. The V end gives up 0 bases and the J end 7 bases, leaving 0 bases in the junction not matched to a gene. Remarks on this clone: This clone's antigen is unknown. Base qualities are not recorded, but no much larger clone differs from it by a single base.

The chain is made from TRBV2 and TRBJ1-4; 12 nucleotides in the junction match TRBD1. This TCR was sampled from a human donor with alopecia areata. The sample consisted of CD4+ T cells sorted from blood, taken at approximately week 60, from a patient treated with tofacitinib. The DNA sequence reads TGTGCCAGCAGTGAAGCGGGACAGGGGGCTGAAAAACTGTTTTTT. Protein translation: CASSEAGQGAEKLFF.